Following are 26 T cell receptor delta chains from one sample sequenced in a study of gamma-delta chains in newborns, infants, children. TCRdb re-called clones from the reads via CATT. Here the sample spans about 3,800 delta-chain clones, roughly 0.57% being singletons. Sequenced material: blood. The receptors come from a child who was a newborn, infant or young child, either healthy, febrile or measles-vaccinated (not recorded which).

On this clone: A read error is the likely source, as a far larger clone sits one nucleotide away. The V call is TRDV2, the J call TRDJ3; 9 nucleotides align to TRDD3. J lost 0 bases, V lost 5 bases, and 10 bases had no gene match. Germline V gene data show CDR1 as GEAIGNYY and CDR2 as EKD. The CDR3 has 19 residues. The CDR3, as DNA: TGTGCCTGTGGCCGAGCCTACTGGGGGAGCTCCTGGGACACCCGACAGATGTTTTTC. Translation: CACGRAYWGSSWDTRQMFF.

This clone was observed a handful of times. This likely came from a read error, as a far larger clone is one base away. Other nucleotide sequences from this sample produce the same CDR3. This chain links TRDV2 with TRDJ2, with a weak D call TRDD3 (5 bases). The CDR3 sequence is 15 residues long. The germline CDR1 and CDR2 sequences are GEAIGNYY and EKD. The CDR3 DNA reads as TGTGCCTGTGACACCTGGGGTGCTTTGACAGCACAGCTCTTCTTT. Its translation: CACDTWGALTAQLFF.

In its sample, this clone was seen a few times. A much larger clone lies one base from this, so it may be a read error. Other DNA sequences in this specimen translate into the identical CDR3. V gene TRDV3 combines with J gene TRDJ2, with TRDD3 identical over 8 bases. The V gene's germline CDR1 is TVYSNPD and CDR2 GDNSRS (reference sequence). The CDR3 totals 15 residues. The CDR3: CAFPGTGGLTAQLFF. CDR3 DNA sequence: TGTGCCTTTCCCGGTACTGGGGGTTTGACAGCGCAACTCTTCTTT.

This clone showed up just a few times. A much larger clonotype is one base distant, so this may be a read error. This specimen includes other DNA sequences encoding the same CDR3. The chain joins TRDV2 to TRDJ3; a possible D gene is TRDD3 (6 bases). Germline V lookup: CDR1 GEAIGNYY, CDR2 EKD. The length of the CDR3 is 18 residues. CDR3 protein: CACDMGVPGSWDTRQMFF. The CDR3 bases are TGTGCCTGCGACATGGGGGTACCAGGCTCCTGGGACACCCGACAGATGTTTTTC.

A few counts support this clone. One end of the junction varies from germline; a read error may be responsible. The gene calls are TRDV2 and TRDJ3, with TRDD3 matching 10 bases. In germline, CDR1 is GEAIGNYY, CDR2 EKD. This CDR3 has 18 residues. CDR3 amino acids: CACNTGGYGSWDTRQMFF. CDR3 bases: TGTGCCTGTAACACCGGGGGATACGGCTCCTGGGACACCCGACAGATGTTTTTC.

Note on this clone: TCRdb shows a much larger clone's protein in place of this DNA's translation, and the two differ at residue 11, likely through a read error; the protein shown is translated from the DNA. In DNA form, the CDR3 reads TGTGCCTGTGACACTGGGGGATTTACCTGGGGCACCCGACAGATGTTTTTC. The encoded protein is CACDTGGFTWGTRQMFF. The rearrangement uses TRDV2 and TRDJ3; TRDD3 aligns across 8 bases. In germline, CDR1 is GEAIGNYY, CDR2 EKD. There are 17 residues in the CDR3.

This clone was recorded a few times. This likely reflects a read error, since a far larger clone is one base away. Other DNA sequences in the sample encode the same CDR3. CDR3 sequence: CACDLLGDTAQLFF. CDR3 in DNA: TGTGCCTGTGACCTACTGGGGGATACAGCACAGCTCTTCTTT. The rearrangement links TRDV2 to TRDJ2, with 12 bases lining up with TRDD3. This CDR3 region has 14 residues. The germline V gene has CDR1 GEAIGNYY and CDR2 EKD.

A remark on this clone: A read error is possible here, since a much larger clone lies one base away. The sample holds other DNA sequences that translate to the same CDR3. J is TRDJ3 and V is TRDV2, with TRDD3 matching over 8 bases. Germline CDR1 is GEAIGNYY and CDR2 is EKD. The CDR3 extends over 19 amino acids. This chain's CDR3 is CACDTGGGGYSWDTRQMFF. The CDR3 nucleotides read TGTGCCTGCGACACCGGAGGAGGGGGATACTCCTGGGACACCCGACAGATGTTTTTC.

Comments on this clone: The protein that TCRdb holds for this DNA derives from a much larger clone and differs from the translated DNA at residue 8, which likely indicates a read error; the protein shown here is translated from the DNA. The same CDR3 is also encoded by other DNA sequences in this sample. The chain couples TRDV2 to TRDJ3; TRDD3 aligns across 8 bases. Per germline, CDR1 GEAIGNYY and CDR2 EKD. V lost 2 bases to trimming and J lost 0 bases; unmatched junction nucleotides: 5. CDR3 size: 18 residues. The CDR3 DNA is TGTGCCTGTGACAAACTGGGGGGTAGCTCCTGGGACACCCGACAGATGTTTTTC. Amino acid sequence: CACDKLGGSSWDTRQMFF.

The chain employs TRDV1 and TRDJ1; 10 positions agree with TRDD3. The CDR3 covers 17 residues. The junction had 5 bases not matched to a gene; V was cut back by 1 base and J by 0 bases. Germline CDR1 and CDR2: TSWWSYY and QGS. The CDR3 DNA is TGTGCTCTTGGGGAACGGGGGATACGAAGGTACACCGATAAACTCATCTTT. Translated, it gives CALGERGIRRYTDKLIF.

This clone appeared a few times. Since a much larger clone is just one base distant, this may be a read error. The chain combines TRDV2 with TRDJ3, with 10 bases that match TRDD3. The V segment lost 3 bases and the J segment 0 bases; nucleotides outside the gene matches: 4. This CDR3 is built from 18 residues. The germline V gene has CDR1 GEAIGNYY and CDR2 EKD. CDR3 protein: CACDAGGYDSWDTRQMFF. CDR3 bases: TGTGCCTGTGACGCCGGGGGATACGACTCCTGGGACACCCGACAGATGTTTTTC.

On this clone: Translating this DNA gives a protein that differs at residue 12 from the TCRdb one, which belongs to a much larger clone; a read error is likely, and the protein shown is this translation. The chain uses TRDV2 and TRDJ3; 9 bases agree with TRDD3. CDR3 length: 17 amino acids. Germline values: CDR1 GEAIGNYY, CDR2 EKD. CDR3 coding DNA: TGTGCCTGTGACACGGGGATACGCTCCTGGGACGCCCGACAGATGTTTTTC. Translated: CACDTGIRSWDARQMFF.

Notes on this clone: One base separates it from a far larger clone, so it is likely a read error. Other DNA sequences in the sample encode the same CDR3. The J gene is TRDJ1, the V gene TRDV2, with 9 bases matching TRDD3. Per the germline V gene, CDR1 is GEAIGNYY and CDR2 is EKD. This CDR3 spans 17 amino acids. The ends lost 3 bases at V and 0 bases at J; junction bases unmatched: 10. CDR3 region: CACDHGGYRTYTDKLIF. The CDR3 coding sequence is TGTGCCTGTGACCACGGGGGATACAGAACGTACACCGATAAACTCATCTTT.

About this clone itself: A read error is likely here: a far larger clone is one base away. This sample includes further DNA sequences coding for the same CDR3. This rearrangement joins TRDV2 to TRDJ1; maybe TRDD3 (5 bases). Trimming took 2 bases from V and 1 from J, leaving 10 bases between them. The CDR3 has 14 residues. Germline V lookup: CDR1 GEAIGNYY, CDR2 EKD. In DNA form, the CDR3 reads TGTGCCTGTGACAGCGGATATTCCACCGATAAACTCATCTTT. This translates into CACDSGYSTDKLIF.

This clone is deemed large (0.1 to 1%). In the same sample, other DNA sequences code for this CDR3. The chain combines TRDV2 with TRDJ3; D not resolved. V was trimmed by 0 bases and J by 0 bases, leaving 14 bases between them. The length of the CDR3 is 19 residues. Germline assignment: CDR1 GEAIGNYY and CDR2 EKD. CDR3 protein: CACDTGRIRRSWDTRQMFF. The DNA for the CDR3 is TGTGCCTGTGACACCGGCCGGATTCGACGCTCCTGGGACACCCGACAGATGTTTTTC.

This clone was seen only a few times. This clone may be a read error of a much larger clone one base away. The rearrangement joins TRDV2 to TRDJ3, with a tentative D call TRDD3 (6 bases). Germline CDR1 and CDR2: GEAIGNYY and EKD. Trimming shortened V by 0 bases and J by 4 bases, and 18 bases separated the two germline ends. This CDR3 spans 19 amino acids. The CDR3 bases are TGTGCCTGTGACACCGGGAGGGGGACACTTCGTTGGGACACCCGACAGATGTTTTTC. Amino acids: CACDTGRGTLRWDTRQMFF.

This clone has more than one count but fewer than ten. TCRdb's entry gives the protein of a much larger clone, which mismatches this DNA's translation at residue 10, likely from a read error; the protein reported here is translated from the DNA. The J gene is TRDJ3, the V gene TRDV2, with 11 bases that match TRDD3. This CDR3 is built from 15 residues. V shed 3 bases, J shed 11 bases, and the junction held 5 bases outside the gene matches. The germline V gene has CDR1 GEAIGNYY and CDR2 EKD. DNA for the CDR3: TGTGCCTGTGACTGGGGGATACGCGACGCCCGACAGATGTTTTTC. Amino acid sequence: CACDWGIRDARQMFF.

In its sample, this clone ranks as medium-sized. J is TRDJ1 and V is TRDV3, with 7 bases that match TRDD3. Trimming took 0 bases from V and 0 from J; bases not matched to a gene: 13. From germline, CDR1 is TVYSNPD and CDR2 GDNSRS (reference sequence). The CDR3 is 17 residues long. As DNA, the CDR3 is TGTGCCTTTAGCTCGATGGTCTGGGGGTCGTACACCGATAAACTCATCTTT. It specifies CAFSSMVWGSYTDKLIF.

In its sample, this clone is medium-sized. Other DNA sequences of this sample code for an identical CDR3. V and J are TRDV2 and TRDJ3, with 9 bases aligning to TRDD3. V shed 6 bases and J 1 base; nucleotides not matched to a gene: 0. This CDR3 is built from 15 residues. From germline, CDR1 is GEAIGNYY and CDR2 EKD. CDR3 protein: CACTGGSWDTRQMFF. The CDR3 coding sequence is TGTGCCTGTACTGGGGGATCCTGGGACACCCGACAGATGTTTTTC.

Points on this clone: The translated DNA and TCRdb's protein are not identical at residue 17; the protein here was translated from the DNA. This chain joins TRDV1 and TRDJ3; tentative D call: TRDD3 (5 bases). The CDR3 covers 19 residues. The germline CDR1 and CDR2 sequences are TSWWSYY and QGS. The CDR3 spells CALGEGGGPSSWDTRQTFF. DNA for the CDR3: TGTGCTCTTGGGGAAGGGGGGGGGCCTAGCTCCTGGGACACCCGACAGACGTTTTTC.

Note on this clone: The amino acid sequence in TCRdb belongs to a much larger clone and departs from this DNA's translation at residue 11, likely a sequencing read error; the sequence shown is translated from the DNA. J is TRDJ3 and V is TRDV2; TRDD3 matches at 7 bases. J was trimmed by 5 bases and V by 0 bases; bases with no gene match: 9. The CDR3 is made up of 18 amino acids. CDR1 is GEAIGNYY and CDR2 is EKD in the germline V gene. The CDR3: CACDTVHWGARDTRQMFF. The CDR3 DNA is TGTGCCTGTGACACCGTTCACTGGGGCGCCCGGGACACCCGACAGATGTTTTTC.

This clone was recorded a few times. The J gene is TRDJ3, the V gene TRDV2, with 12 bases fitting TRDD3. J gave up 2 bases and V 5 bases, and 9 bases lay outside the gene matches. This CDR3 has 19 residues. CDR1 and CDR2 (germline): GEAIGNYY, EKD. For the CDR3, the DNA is TGTGCCTGTGGCACTGTACCTGGGGGATACGCCTGGGACACCCGACAGATGTTTTTC. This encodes CACGTVPGGYAWDTRQMFF.

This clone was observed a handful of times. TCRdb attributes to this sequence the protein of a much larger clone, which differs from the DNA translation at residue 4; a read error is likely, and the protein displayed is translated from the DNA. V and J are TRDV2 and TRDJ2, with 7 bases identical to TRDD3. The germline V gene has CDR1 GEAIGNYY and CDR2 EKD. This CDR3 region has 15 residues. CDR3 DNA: TGTGCCTGTGCCACCGTGGGGGATTTGACAGCACAACTCTTCTTT. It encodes CACATVGDLTAQLFF.

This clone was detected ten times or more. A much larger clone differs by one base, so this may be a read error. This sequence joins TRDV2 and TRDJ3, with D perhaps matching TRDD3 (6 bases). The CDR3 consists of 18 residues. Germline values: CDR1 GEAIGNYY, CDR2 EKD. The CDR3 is CARDTLGGPSWDTRQMFF. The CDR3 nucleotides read TGTGCCCGTGACACGCTCGGGGGACCATCCTGGGACACCCGACAGATGTTTTTC.

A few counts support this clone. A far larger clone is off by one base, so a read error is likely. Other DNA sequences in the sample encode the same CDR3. The CDR3 region has the DNA TGTGCCTGTGACCCTGTACTGGGGGATAAACTCATCTTT. Its translation is CACDPVLGDKLIF. The rearrangement uses TRDV2 and TRDJ1, with 7 bases identical to TRDD3. Per germline, CDR1 GEAIGNYY and CDR2 EKD. The V segment lost 3 bases and the J segment 5 bases; nucleotides outside the gene matches: 5. This CDR3 has 13 amino acids.

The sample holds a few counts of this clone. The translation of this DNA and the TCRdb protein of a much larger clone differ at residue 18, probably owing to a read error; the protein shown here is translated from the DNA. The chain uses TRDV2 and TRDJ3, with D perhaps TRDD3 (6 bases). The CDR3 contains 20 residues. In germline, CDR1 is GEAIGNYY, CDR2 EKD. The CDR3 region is CACDSVHLGTYSWDTRQTFF. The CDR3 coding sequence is TGTGCCTGTGACTCCGTGCATCTGGGGACGTACTCCTGGGACACCCGACAGACGTTTTTC.